The subject of this entry is one TCR beta chain. Its antigen is unidentified. PCR amplification relied on 60 Vbeta primers (plus 13 Jbeta primers). TCRdb's copy holds only in-frame clones and misses some; the assay was immunoSEQ multiplex PCR. Counted here are some 79,000 clones, about 79% occurring once; the ten biggest clones make up less than 7%. The CDR3 length is 14 residues. From germline, CDR1 is SGHDT and CDR2 YYEEEE. Trimming took 2 bases from V and 6 from J, leaving 15 bases between them. These data originate in a study of cytomegalovirus exposure and HLA in healthy donors. Turning to the study itself: Within an early data release were about 85 million unique TCRs drawn from HLA-typed donors. Caucasian-associated ancestry cluster membership applied to around 80% of around 400 genotyped donors. Study results and caveats: It was reportedly the case that the classifier diagnosed cytomegalovirus status with high specificity and sensitivity. Cytomegalovirus association was listed for about 180 TCR beta chains.

The sequence derives from a male donor in good health and CMV-seropositive. Material for sequencing was PBMCs. This chain connects TRBV5-6 to TRBJ2-7; D is perhaps TRBD2 (6 bases). The CDR3 loop reads CASSLSTRGLEQYF. DNA for the CDR3: TGTGCCAGCAGCTTAAGTACCCGGGGACTCGAGCAGTACTTC. Variable domain in full (rest from reference TRBV5-6 and TRBJ2-7): DAGVTQSPTHLIKTRGQQVTLRCSPKSGHDTVSWYQQALGQGPQFIFQYYEEEERQRGNFPDRFSGHQFPNYSSELNVNALLLGDSALYLCASSLSTRGLEQYFGPGTRLTVT.